Reported below is one TCR beta chain. What it binds is unknown. This record belongs to a study of Ad26.COV2.S vaccination and SARS-CoV-2 variants. Study-level results: Substantial breadth was reportedly displayed by spike-specific CD8+ and CD4+ T cell responses after vaccination.

The assay was immunoSEQ multiplex PCR, and TCRdb's table has in-frame clones only and misses some. The data contain some 290,000 clones, just over 85% of them seen just once; the ten biggest clones take up 1.9%. The treatment: about 20 received Ad26.COV2.S at low or high dose, single or two shots; about 5 received placebo; per-sample allocation not given. The study sampled participants on day 63 after the first vaccine or placebo injection. Donor was an adult aged 18-55 years in Boston. Spike of the Wuhan-strain SARS-CoV-2 was expressed by an Ad26 vector, which formed the vaccine. Germline CDR1 PRHDT, CDR2 FYEKMQ (reference sequence). Trimming took 5 bases from V and 5 from J, leaving 18 bases between them. The CDR3 covers 15 residues.

The chain carries TRBV13 and TRBJ2-5; D may be TRBD1 or TRBD2 (5 bases each). The specimen comprised peripheral blood, sampled in a trial of Ad26.COV2.S vaccine versus placebo. The receptor was derived from a person aged 18-60 years who received the Ad26.COV2.S COVID-19 vaccine or a placebo. CDR3 sequence reads: CASSQRGQGLETQYF. The CDR3 region has the DNA TGTGCCAGCAGCCAAAGAGGGCAGGGTCTCGAGACCCAGTACTTC.